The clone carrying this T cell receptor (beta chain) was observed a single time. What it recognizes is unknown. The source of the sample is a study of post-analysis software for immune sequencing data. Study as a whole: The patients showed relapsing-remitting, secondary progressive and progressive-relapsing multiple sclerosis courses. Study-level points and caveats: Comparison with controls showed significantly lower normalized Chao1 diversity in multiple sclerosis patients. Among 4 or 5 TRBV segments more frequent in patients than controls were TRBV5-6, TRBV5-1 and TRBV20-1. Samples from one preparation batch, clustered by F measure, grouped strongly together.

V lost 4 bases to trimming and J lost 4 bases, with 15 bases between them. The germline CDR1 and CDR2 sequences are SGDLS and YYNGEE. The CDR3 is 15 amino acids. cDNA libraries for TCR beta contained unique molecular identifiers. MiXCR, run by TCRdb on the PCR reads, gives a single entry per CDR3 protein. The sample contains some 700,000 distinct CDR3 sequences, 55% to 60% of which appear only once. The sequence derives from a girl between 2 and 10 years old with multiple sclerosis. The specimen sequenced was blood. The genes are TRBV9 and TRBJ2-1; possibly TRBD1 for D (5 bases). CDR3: CASSSPRTSYNEQFF. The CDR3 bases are TGTGCCAGCAGCTCTCCCCGGACAAGTTACAATGAGCAGTTCTTC. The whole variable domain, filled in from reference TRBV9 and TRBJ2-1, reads DSGVTQTPKHLITATGQRVTLRCSPRSGDLSVYWYQQSLDQGLQFLIQYYNGEERAKGNILERFSAQQFPDLHSELNLSSLELGDSALYFCASSSPRTSYNEQFFGPGTRLTVL.